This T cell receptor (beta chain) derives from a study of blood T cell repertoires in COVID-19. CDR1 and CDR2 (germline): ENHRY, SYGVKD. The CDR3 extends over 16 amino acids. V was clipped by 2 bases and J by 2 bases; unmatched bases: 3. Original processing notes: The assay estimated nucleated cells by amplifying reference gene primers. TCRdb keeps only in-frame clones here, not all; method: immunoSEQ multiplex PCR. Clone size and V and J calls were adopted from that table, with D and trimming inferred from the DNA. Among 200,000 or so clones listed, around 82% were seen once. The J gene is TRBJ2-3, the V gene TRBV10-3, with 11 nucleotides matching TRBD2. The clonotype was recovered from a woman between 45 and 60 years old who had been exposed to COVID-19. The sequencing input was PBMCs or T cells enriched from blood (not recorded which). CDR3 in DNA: TGTGCCATCAGTGAGCCTAGCGGGGGGTCCACAGATACGCAGTATTTT. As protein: CAISEPSGGSTDTQYF.